This T cell receptor (beta chain) appears in the sequencing data of a study of OX40 agonist ivuxolimab in advanced cancers. As to this clone: Antigen specificity is unknown.

The study, taken as a whole, reports: There was clonal expansion of CD4+ and CD8+ blood T cells by week 6 at 0.1 to 3.0 mg/kg.

Assay: immunoSEQ multiplex PCR; the TCRdb copy retains only in-frame clones and omits some. The sample has 15,000 to 17,000 clones; roughly 77% are singletons. Germline V gene data show CDR1 as MNHEY and CDR2 as SVGAGI. The CDR3 extends over 11 amino acids. V gave up 6 bases and J gave up 0 bases, with 2 bases separating them. The sequence derives from an adult with an advanced solid tumor such as melanoma, head and neck, liver or kidney cancer. The chain employs TRBV6-5 and TRBJ1-2; the D is unclear. The material was CD4+ or CD8+ T cells sorted from blood, obtained in a trial of the OX40 agonist ivuxolimab. The CDR3 loop is CASSPNYGYTF. In DNA form, the CDR3 reads TGTGCCAGCAGCCCTAACTATGGCTACACCTTC.